This T cell receptor beta chain was obtained from a study of shared clonotypes between healthy human individuals. Study-wide points: Naive subsets tended to show greater estimated richness than memory subsets. The four-donor shared clonotypes exceeded non-shared clonotypes in generation probability, with non-shared ones scoring lower.

Clones were sequenced by immunoSEQ multiplex PCR, and TCRdb holds only the in-frame ones, with some missing. The sample includes over a million clones, 75% of them seen just once. As to this clone: Antigen specificity is unknown.

This CDR3 is 16 amino acids long. The ends lost 5 bases at V and 3 bases at J; junction bases unmatched: 12. Germline lookup yields CDR1 SGHAT and CDR2 FQNNGV. This sequence was found in a man between 18 and 29 years old in good health. Sequenced sample: memory CD4+ T cells sorted from blood. Subset in this sample: CD45RA-negative fraction. V and J are TRBV11-2 and TRBJ2-7; TRBD1 agrees at 8 bases. Here the CDR3 DNA reads TGTGCCAGCAGCCTCGACAGACAGGGGCTCCTCTACGAGCAGTACTTC. Encoded protein: CASSLDRQGLLYEQYF.